This is a list of T cell receptor beta chains from one sample in a study of identical twins. TCRdb used MiXCR to reprocess the 5' RACE reads, holding one entry per CDR3 protein. The top ten clones hold more than 0.25% of a sample with about 1.7 million distinct CDR3 sequences, 32% of them seen once. The sample was cord blood. The receptors come from a newborn girl in good health. Each CDR3 is given with its conserved first and last residue. A D gene is named only where the DNA matches it firmly. For some rows the clone size is stated as once, few or many, or as a class when expanded; others skip it.

J,V,size,D,DNA,CDR3
TRBJ2-7,TRBV7-9,many,-,TGTGCCAGCAGCTTAGAAGGCAGGGTTATAGACGAGCAGTACTTC,CASSLEGRVIDEQYF
TRBJ2-7,TRBV6-2/TRBV6-3,few,-,TGTGCCAGCAGTTGGGCAGCCCTCTACGAGCAGTACTTC,CASSWAALYEQYF
TRBJ2-7,TRBV6-9,-,-,TGTGCCAGCAGTGGGAGAGGGGCACCCTACAATGAGCAGTACTTC,CASSGRGAPYNEQYF
TRBJ1-2,TRBV14,-,TRBD1,TGTGCCAGCAGCCAAGAACACAGGGGCTATGGCTACACCTTC,CASSQEHRGYGYTF
TRBJ2-4,TRBV5-1,-,TRBD1,TGTGCCAGCAGCTTGGCGGTTGACAGGGGCAAAAACATTCAGTACTTC,CASSLAVDRGKNIQYF
TRBJ1-2,TRBV6-5,many,TRBD1,TGTGCCAGCAGTTACTCCGGGACAGGGGGCTATGGCTACACCTTC,CASSYSGTGGYGYTF
TRBJ2-1,TRBV4-1,-,-,TGCGCCAGCAGCTACAAAAGGGCAGAAACTCCTTCCTCCTACAATGAGCAGTTCTTC,CASSYKRAETPSSYNEQFF
TRBJ2-1,TRBV28,-,TRBD1,TGTGCCAGCAGTTTCCCCCGGGACAGCTCCTACAATGAGCAGTTCTTC,CASSFPRDSSYNEQFF
TRBJ2-1,TRBV5-1,-,TRBD2,TGCGCCAGCAGCTTGCGGGCCGGGACTACGGGGAACAATGAGCAGTTCTTC,CASSLRAGTTGNNEQFF
TRBJ2-1,TRBV5-1,-,-,TGCGCCAGCAGCTTGGGGTTGGGACTCCCATGGCACAATGAGCAGTTCTTC,CASSLGLGLPWHNEQFF
TRBJ2-1,TRBV2,-,TRBD2,TGTGCCAGCAGTGAGCGAGCGGGAGGCTCCTACAATGAGCAGTTCTTC,CASSERAGGSYNEQFF
TRBJ2-6,TRBV10-3,-,-,TGTGCCATCAGAACAGTCTCTGGGGCCAACGTCCTGACTTTC,CAIRTVSGANVLTF
TRBJ2-1,TRBV20-1,-,TRBD2,TGCAGTGCCGATGGACTAGCGATCTACAATGAGCAGTTCTTC,CSADGLAIYNEQFF
TRBJ1-5,TRBV7-7,-,TRBD1,TGTGCCAGCAGCTTAGACGGGACAGGGCCCCAATATAGCAATCAGCCCCAGCATTTT,CASSLDGTGPQYSNQPQHF
TRBJ1-6,TRBV27,few,TRBD1,TGTGCCAGCAGTTTAAAGACAGGGTTTAATTCACCCCTCCACTTT,CASSLKTGFNSPLHF
TRBJ2-3,TRBV9,few,-,TGTGCCAGCAGCGTAAGGCACAGCACAGATACGCAGTATTTT,CASSVRHSTDTQYF
TRBJ2-1,TRBV12-3/TRBV12-4,-,TRBD2,TGTGCCAGCAGTCCCGGGACTAGCAGTGGGTACAATGAGCAGTTCTTC,CASSPGTSSGYNEQFF
TRBJ2-2,TRBV7-8,-,-,TGTGCCAGCAGTCCAGATCTCCAAAGGTCTCCCCACACCGGGGAGCTGTTTTTT,CASSPDLQRSPHTGELFF
TRBJ2-3,TRBV18,many,-,TGTGCCAGCTCCGATGGGAGCACAGATACGCAGTATTTT,CASSDGSTDTQYF
TRBJ2-3,TRBV4-1,few,-,TGCGCCAGCATGCCTAAGGAAAGGGATACGCAGTATTTT,CASMPKERDTQYF
TRBJ2-7,TRBV20-1,-,TRBD2,TGCAGTGCTAGAGATCAACTAGCGGGCTACGAGCAGTACTTC,CSARDQLAGYEQYF
TRBJ2-5,TRBV29-1,-,-,TGCAGCGTTGAAGGACTCACCAATGTGCAGTACTTC,CSVEGLTNVQYF
TRBJ1-2,TRBV6-6,few,TRBD1,TGTGCCAGCAGACAGGGGGTCCCTAACTATGGCTACACCTTC,CASRQGVPNYGYTF
TRBJ2-3,TRBV27,-,-,TGTGCCAGCAGTCCCTATCCATCAGGTACGCAGTATTTT,CASSPYPSGTQYF
TRBJ2-7,TRBV20-1,few,-,TGCAGTGCTAGCCCTGATGACAGGTTACGCTACGAGCAGTACTTC,CSASPDDRLRYEQYF
TRBJ2-1,TRBV24-1,few,-,TGTGCCACCAGTGAGGGGCGGGGGCCGTACAATGAGCAGTTCTTC,CATSEGRGPYNEQFF
TRBJ2-1,TRBV27,-,TRBD2,TGTGCCGGCAACCTCCGAGGGACTAGCGGCTACAATGAGCAGTTCTTC,CAGNLRGTSGYNEQFF
TRBJ2-1,TRBV4-1,-,TRBD2,TGCGCCAGCAGCCACGGGACTAGCGGGGGGGTTGGCTCCTACAATGAGCAGTTCTTC,CASSHGTSGGVGSYNEQFF
TRBJ2-7,TRBV27,few,TRBD2,TGTGCCAGCAGATATCCGGGACTAGTCATTTACGAGCAGTACTTC,CASRYPGLVIYEQYF
TRBJ2-3,TRBV7-2,-,TRBD2,TGTGCCAGCAGCTTAGCGGTAGGACTAGCGACAGATACGCAGTATTTT,CASSLAVGLATDTQYF
TRBJ2-1,TRBV3-1,few,TRBD2,TGTGCCAGCAGCCAACTTGGGAGGGCCGACTACAATGAGCAGTTCTTC,CASSQLGRADYNEQFF
TRBJ2-3,TRBV18,-,-,TGTGCCAGCTCACCATTGGGCGGGAACGGTGGGAGCACAGATACGCAGTATTTT,CASSPLGGNGGSTDTQYF
TRBJ2-1,TRBV3-1,-,-,TGTGCCAGCAGCCGGGGGGGCGGTGAGCAGTTCTTC,CASSRGGGEQFF
TRBJ1-6,TRBV7-2,-,-,TGTGCCAGCAGCTTAGGGGGGAAGGGTATGAGTTCACCCCTCCACTTT,CASSLGGKGMSSPLHF
TRBJ2-3,TRBV20-1,-,TRBD2,TGCAGTGCTAGATTATCGACGAGCGGGGGATCAGATACGCAGTATTTT,CSARLSTSGGSDTQYF
TRBJ2-3,TRBV27,many,-,TGTGCCAGCAGCCCCGGGGACACAGATACGCAGTATTTT,CASSPGDTDTQYF
TRBJ2-3,TRBV20-1,-,TRBD2,TGCAGTGCCTTCGAACTAGCGGGGACAGATACGCAGTATTTT,CSAFELAGTDTQYF
TRBJ2-7,TRBV5-5,few,-,TGTGCCAGCAGCTTGAGGGTTTGGGACAACTACGAGCAGTACTTC,CASSLRVWDNYEQYF
TRBJ2-4,TRBV28,many,TRBD1,TGTGCCAGCTGGGACAGCAACCTCAAAAACATTCAGTACTTC,CASWDSNLKNIQYF
TRBJ2-3,TRBV20-1,few,-,TGCAGTGCTAGAGAGGTCCAACGGGGCACAGATACGCAGTATTTT,CSAREVQRGTDTQYF
TRBJ2-3,TRBV25-1,few,TRBD2,TGTGCCAGCAGTGAATCACTAGCGGGCACAGATACGCAGTATTTT,CASSESLAGTDTQYF
TRBJ2-1,TRBV10-3,-,-,TGTGCCATCAGACAGACGGGACAGCAGTTCTTC,CAIRQTGQQFF
TRBJ2-3,TRBV20-1,-,-,TGCAGTGCTAGTGGGGAGGGGGGAACAGATACGCAGTATTTT,CSASGEGGTDTQYF
TRBJ1-2,TRBV6-5,-,-,TGTGCCAGCAGTTACTCGAGAGGGCGGGGGACGGCAGGAACCTCTAACTATGGCTACACCTTC,CASSYSRGRGTAGTSNYGYTF
TRBJ2-7,TRBV20-1,-,TRBD2,TGCAGTGCTAGAGCGGCGGGGGGTCCCCCCTACGAGCAGTACTTC,CSARAAGGPPYEQYF
TRBJ2-4,TRBV7-2,many,-,TGTGCCAGCAGCCTCCGACTTGGACTAGCCAAAAACATTCAGTACTTC,CASSLRLGLAKNIQYF
TRBJ2-3,TRBV11-2,-,TRBD2,TGTGCCAGCAGGTTGTCGGGGGGGCGCACAGATACGCAGTATTTT,CASRLSGGRTDTQYF
TRBJ1-2,TRBV6-6,-,-,TGTGCCAGCAGTCCCCTACCCCGCTACTATGGCTACACCTTC,CASSPLPRYYGYTF
TRBJ1-2,TRBV25-1,few,-,TGTGCCAGCAGTGAAATCGGGGGACGCTACACCTTC,CASSEIGGRYTF
TRBJ2-5,TRBV5-1,-,TRBD2,TGCGCCAGCAGCTTCAGGACTAGCGGTAACCTCCAAGGGACCCAGTACTTC,CASSFRTSGNLQGTQYF
TRBJ2-1,TRBV27,few,-,TGTGCCAGCAACATAGTCGGGGTGAGCTCCTACAATGAGCAGTTCTTC,CASNIVGVSSYNEQFF
TRBJ1-6,TRBV20-1,-,TRBD1,TGCAGTGCCCAGGGACAGGGGGCGCCTTATAATTCACCCCTCCACTTT,CSAQGQGAPYNSPLHF
TRBJ2-5,TRBV28,-,-,TGTGCCAGCAGCCTTAGCGGAGTTCAGAAGACCCAGTACTTC,CASSLSGVQKTQYF
TRBJ1-4,TRBV5-1,-,TRBD1,TGCGGCAGCAAGAGACAGGGGCTCTCAGCTAATGAAAAACTGTTTTTT,CGSKRQGLSANEKLFF
TRBJ1-2,TRBV6-5,few,-,TGTGCCAGCAGTTACTCTCGGAGGGACTCGGGGGGCTACACCTTC,CASSYSRRDSGGYTF
TRBJ2-2,TRBV14,-,TRBD2,TGTGCCAGCAGCTCGTCGCGGGAGTTCGGGGAGCTGTTTTTT,CASSSSREFGELFF
TRBJ1-5,TRBV25-1,once,TRBD1,TGTGCCAGCAGTGGACCGGGACAGGGCAATCAGCCCCAGCATTTT,CASSGPGQGNQPQHF
TRBJ2-2,TRBV10-3,few,-,TGTGCCATCAGTGAGTCGTGGGAAGCCGGGGAGCTGTTTTTT,CAISESWEAGELFF
TRBJ2-5,TRBV20-1,-,-,TGCAGTGCTAGAATAGCGCAAGAGACCCAGTACTTC,CSARIAQETQYF